One sample yielded the 24 T cell receptor beta chains listed below, sequenced in a study of PD-1 blockade in classical Hodgkin lymphoma. Time point meaning: cycle 4 day 1 (C4D1), after 6 weeks of nivolumab. Exposure to brentuximab vedotin varied, and each patient had relapsed following autologous stem cell transplantation. Negative selection with magnetic separation was used to purify CD4+ T cells from thawed PBMCs. Measured with immunoSEQ multiplex PCR; TCRdb has only the in-frame clones, and not every one. The repertoire consists of tens of thousands of clones, with approximately 85% occurring once and the leading ten covering about 2.4%. Sample: CD4+ T cells from blood, taken before the fourth cycle of nivolumab. The receptors shown here come from a human donor with classical Hodgkin lymphoma.

The J gene is TRBJ2-7, the V gene TRBV2, with TRBD1 as a possible D gene (5 bases). This CDR3 is 12 amino acids long. Trimming pared 8 bases from V and 3 bases from J, leaving 11 bases between. The V gene's germline CDR1 is SNHLY and CDR2 FYNNEI. The CDR3 loop reads CASATDIYEQYF. In DNA, the CDR3 is TGTGCCAGCGCGACAGATATCTACGAGCAGTACTTC.

This chain joins TRBV28 and TRBJ2-3; D gene unclear. Between the trimmed V and J ends, which lost 2 bases and 4 bases, there was a span of 10 bases. This CDR3 is built from 14 residues. Germline V CDR1 and CDR2: MDHEN, SYDVKM. The CDR3 spells CASSLQGLADTQYF. The DNA for the CDR3 is TGTGCCAGCAGTTTACAAGGGTTGGCAGATACGCAGTATTTT.

The chain uses TRBV30 and TRBJ1-5; the D gene is possibly TRBD1 (5 bases). Germline CDR1 reads GTSNPN; CDR2 reads SVGIG (reference sequence). The V end lost 1 base, the J end lost 5 bases, and 9 bases lay between the germline ends. This CDR3 contains 13 residues. Here the CDR3 DNA reads TGTGCCTGGAGTGGAGCAGGGCATCAGCCCCAGCATTTT. This encodes CAWSGAGHQPQHF.

The count of this clone is one. V and J are TRBV10-3 and TRBJ2-7, with 7 bases identical to TRBD1. Germline V CDR1 and CDR2: ENHRY, SYGVKD. This CDR3 spans 13 amino acids. After removal of 6 bases from V and 6 bases from J, the junction contained 8 bases not matched to a gene. The CDR3 DNA is TGTGCCATCAGCGCGACAGGGCCGGGCGAGCAGTACTTC. Translating it yields CAISATGPGEQYF.

The V and J genes are TRBV28 and TRBJ2-3; a possible D gene is TRBD1 (5 bases). This CDR3 region has 13 residues. Trimming took 2 bases from V and 4 from J, leaving 7 bases between them. Germline V gene sequence: CDR1 MDHEN, CDR2 SYDVKM. The CDR3 coding sequence is TGTGCCAGCAGTTTACAGGGCCCAGATACGCAGTATTTT. Translated: CASSLQGPDTQYF.

This clone came up once. The V and J genes are TRBV18 and TRBJ2-1, with 14 bases that match TRBD2. J lost 8 bases, V lost 0 bases, and 3 bases had no gene match. Germline V gives CDR1 KGHSH, CDR2 LQKENI. The CDR3 totals 16 residues. As DNA, the CDR3 is TGTGCCAGCTCACCACCGGGACTAGCGGGAGTCTATGAGCAGTTCTTC. It translates to CASSPPGLAGVYEQFF.

This sequence joins TRBV10-2 and TRBJ1-2; 10 bases are a match to TRBD1. V lost 0 bases and J lost 2; bases outside the gene matches: 6. The CDR3 is 17 amino acids. Germline V gives CDR1 WSHSY, CDR2 SAAADI. CDR3 in DNA: TGCGCCAGCAGTGAGTCCTTACCGGGACAGGGGAACTATGGCTACACCTTC. It is translated as CASSESLPGQGNYGYTF.

The chain has TRBV7-2 and TRBJ1-2; TRBD1 matches at 9 bases. CDR3 length equals 13 residues. Germline CDR1 reads SGHTA; CDR2 reads FQGNSA. Trimming cost V 5 bases and J 3 bases; bases outside gene matches: 1. The CDR3 nucleotides are TGTGCCAGCAGCCGGGACAGGGACTATGGCTACACCTTC. Translation gives CASSRDRDYGYTF. The full variable domain, its missing parts supplied by reference TRBV7-2 and TRBJ1-2, is GAGVSQSPSNKVTEKGKDVELRCDPISGHTALYWYRQSLGQGLEFLIYFQGNSAPDKSGLPSDRFSAERTGGSVSTLTIQRTQQEDSAVYLCASSRDRDYGYTFGSGTRLTVV.

The V call is TRBV27, the J call TRBJ2-1, with D maybe TRBD2 (8 bases). CDR1 and CDR2 (germline): MNHEY, SMNVEV (reference sequence). The CDR3 covers 18 residues. The germline V and J ends were trimmed by 2 bases and 3 bases, with 20 bases remaining between them. The CDR3 nucleotides are TGTGCCAGCAGTTTAAGGTCTTCGGGAGGGGGCGACTACAATGAGCAGTTCTTC. The encoded protein is CASSLRSSGGGDYNEQFF.

The chain employs TRBV27 and TRBJ1-2; weak D call: TRBD1 (6 bases). The CDR3 runs to 16 residues. Germline CDR1 MNHEY, CDR2 SMNVEV (reference sequence). V lost 2 bases to trimming and J lost 4 bases, with 17 bases between them. The CDR3 DNA is TGTGCCAGCAGTTTAGGGGGGGCCCTTAGTGGCTATGGCTACACCTTC. Encoded protein: CASSLGGALSGYGYTF.

This clone was observed once. V is TRBV30 and J is TRBJ1-3; D unresolved. V lost 4 bases and J 0 bases, leaving 4 bases between the germline ends. The CDR3 extends over 12 amino acids. CDR1 is GTSNPN, CDR2 SVGIG, per germline (reference sequence). The DNA for the CDR3 is TGTGCCTGGACCAACTCTGGAAACACCATATATTTT. As protein: CAWTNSGNTIYF. Filled out from reference TRBV30 and TRBJ1-3, the complete variable domain reads SQTIHQWPATLVQPVGSPLSLECTVEGTSNPNLYWYRQAAGRGLQLLFYSVGIGQISSEVPQNLSASRPQDRQFILSSKKLLLSDSGFYLCAWTNSGNTIYFGEGSWLTVV.

This clone showed up just once. This chain uses TRBV15 with TRBJ2-7; D may be TRBD1 or TRBD2 (6 bases each). V shed 0 bases and J shed 0 bases, with 12 bases lying between them. This CDR3 is built from 16 residues. The V gene's germline CDR1 is LNHNV and CDR2 YYDKDF (reference sequence). CDR3 bases: TGTGCCACCAGCAGAGATCGGGGGACACGCTCCTACGAGCAGTACTTC. Protein sequence: CATSRDRGTRSYEQYF.

V gene TRBV5-1 combines with J gene TRBJ2-3, with TRBD2 identical over 8 bases. The length of the CDR3 is 16 residues. With 0 bases clipped from V and 7 bases from J, the junction kept 10 bases outside the gene matches. Germline CDR1 SGHRS, CDR2 YFSETQ. This CDR3 is CASSLGTSGGGNTQYF. CDR3 in DNA: TGCGCCAGCAGCTTGGGCACTAGCGGTGGGGGTAATACGCAGTATTTT.

About this clone: Sequence at one end of the junction differs from germline and may be a read error. This CDR3 is CASSPAARGTGELFF. CDR3 coding DNA: TGTGCTAGCAGCCCGGCCGCCCGGGGCACCGGGGAGCTGTTTTTT. V usage is TRBV7-7 and J usage is TRBJ2-2; TRBD2 might be the D (5 bases). From germline, CDR1 is SSHAT and CDR2 FNYEAQ (reference sequence). The CDR3 totals 15 residues.

This rearrangement joins TRBV5-1 to TRBJ2-4; TRBD1 agrees at 9 bases. After removal of 5 bases from V and 7 bases from J, the junction contained 7 bases not matched to a gene. CDR1 and CDR2 from the germline V gene are SGHRS and YFSETQ. The CDR3 runs to 14 residues. The CDR3 loop is CASRPGQGANIQYF. The DNA for the CDR3 is TGCGCCAGCAGACCGGGACAGGGTGCGAACATTCAGTACTTC.

The rearrangement links TRBV5-6 to TRBJ1-6; unclear D gene. The CDR3 consists of 17 residues. Trimming removed 0 bases from V and 7 bases from J, with 17 bases in between. Germline CDR1 SGHDT, CDR2 YYEEEE. CDR3: CASSLGAGRIPNSPLHF. The CDR3 nucleotides are TGTGCCAGCAGCTTGGGGGCGGGGAGGATTCCGAATTCACCCCTCCACTTT. The variable domain in full, with the rest retrieved from reference TRBV5-6 and TRBJ1-6, is DAGVTQSPTHLIKTRGQQVTLRCSPKSGHDTVSWYQQALGQGPQFIFQYYEEEERQRGNFPDRFSGHQFPNYSSELNVNALLLGDSALYLCASSLGAGRIPNSPLHFGNGTRLTVT.

This clone has only a few counts. The genes are TRBV11-2 and TRBJ1-1, with D possibly TRBD1 on 5 matching bases. The length of the CDR3 is 14 residues. V was shortened by 5 bases and J by 9 bases, with 19 bases between the two germline ends. Germline V gene sequence: CDR1 SGHAT, CDR2 FQNNGV. CDR3: CASSLVGTDLKAFF. The CDR3 DNA follows: TGTGCCAGCAGCCTCGTCGGGACTGACCTTAAAGCTTTCTTT.

The gene calls are TRBV19 and TRBJ2-7; 8 nucleotides match TRBD1. The CDR3 runs to 14 residues. The ends lost 5 bases at V and 5 bases at J; junction bases unmatched: 8. CDR1 LNHDA and CDR2 SQIVND come from the germline V gene (reference sequence). The CDR3 loop is CASSLNGQGDEQYF. Here the CDR3 DNA reads TGTGCCAGTAGTCTTAATGGACAGGGCGACGAGCAGTACTTC.

The chain employs TRBV19 and TRBJ2-1, with D unresolved. This CDR3 has 15 amino acids. Trimming took off 5 bases at V and 0 bases at J, with 11 bases between the two ends. Germline V gene data show CDR1 as LNHDA and CDR2 as SQIVND (reference sequence). The CDR3 loop reads CASSRSSSSYNEQFF. The CDR3 coding sequence is TGTGCCAGTAGTCGCAGTAGCAGCTCCTACAATGAGCAGTTCTTC.

V is TRBV5-4 and J is TRBJ1-2; 7 positions match TRBD1. The CDR3 consists of 13 residues. The V segment lost 0 bases and the J segment 7 bases; nucleotides outside the gene matches: 3. The V gene's germline CDR1 is SGHNT and CDR2 YYREEE (reference sequence). The CDR3 loop reads CASSLDRGGGYTF. CDR3 nucleotide sequence: TGTGCCAGCAGCTTGGACAGGGGCGGTGGCTACACCTTC.

The chain uses TRBV5-4 and TRBJ2-2, with 8 bases identical to TRBD2. The CDR3 contains 15 residues. Germline V gives CDR1 SGHNT, CDR2 YYREEE (reference sequence). V dropped 1 base and J dropped 5; count of bases not matched to a gene: 4. Here the CDR3 DNA reads TGTGCCAGCAGCTTGAGGTCTAGCGGGACCGGGGAGCTGTTTTTT. Translation gives CASSLRSSGTGELFF.

Comments on this clone: The germline gene is not matched at one end of the junction; a read error may be the cause. The chain has TRBV11-2 and TRBJ1-2; TRBD1 might be the D (5 bases). This CDR3 contains 17 residues. Germline CDR1 and CDR2: SGHAT and FQNNGV. CDR3 loop: CASSPYRDSLKGYAYTF. The CDR3, as DNA: TGTGCCAGCAGCCCCTACCGGGACTCCTTGAAGGGCTATGCCTACACCTTC. Full variable domain (rest looked up from reference TRBV11-2 and TRBJ1-2): EAGVAQSPRYKIIEKRQSVAFWCNPISGHATLYWYQQILGQGPKLLIQFQNNGVVDDSQLPKDRFSAERLKGVDSTLKIQPAKLEDSAVYLCASSPYRDSLKGYAYTFGSGTRLTVV.

V and J are TRBV5-6 and TRBJ1-2; a possible D gene is TRBD1 (6 bases). This CDR3 is 11 amino acids long. CDR1 is SGHDT, CDR2 YYEEEE, per germline. DNA of the CDR3: TGTGCAAGCGGACAGTACTATGGCTACACCTTC. Amino acids: CASGQYYGYTF.

The chain couples TRBV2 to TRBJ2-1, with TRBD2 matching over 8 bases. With 3 bases clipped from V and 6 bases from J, the junction kept 7 bases outside the gene matches. CDR1 is SNHLY, CDR2 FYNNEI, per germline. The CDR3 totals 15 residues. The CDR3 loop is CASSETSVNSNEQFF. CDR3 in DNA: TGTGCCAGCAGTGAGACTAGCGTTAATTCCAATGAGCAGTTCTTC.